The T cell receptor (beta chain) described here comes from a study of T-cell memory formation after mild COVID-19. In its sample, this clonotype was seen a few times. From the 5' RACE reads, TCRdb called clonotypes with MiXCR, one entry per CDR3 protein. The sample lists 350,000 to 450,000 distinct CDR3 sequences; 28% were seen once. Trimming took off 0 bases at V and 3 bases at J, with 12 bases between the two ends. The length of the CDR3 is 16 residues. The germline V gene encodes CDR1 LGHDT and CDR2 YNNKEL (reference sequence). This TCR derives from an adult woman who had mild COVID-19 (a few samples of this study predate the infection). Cell type and time point are not known. This chain joins TRBV3-1 and TRBJ1-3; D may be TRBD1 (5 bases). The sequenced sample was PBMCs or a T cell subset sorted from them (not recorded which). This chain's CDR3 is CASSQDPAGVGNTIYF. DNA of the CDR3: TGTGCCAGCAGCCAAGACCCCGCGGGGGTTGGAAACACCATATATTTT.